This passage covers 7 T cell receptor beta chains from one sample sequenced in a study of cytomegalovirus exposure and HLA in healthy donors. 60 Vbeta and 13 Jbeta primers were used in PCR. Using immunoSEQ multiplex PCR, the repertoire was profiled, and TCRdb retains in-frame clones only, with some absent. The sample holds approximately 190,000 clones, about 81% seen once. Sequenced sample: PBMCs. The receptors here all came from a woman aged 45-59 years in good health and CMV-seropositive.

The chain couples TRBV5-4 to TRBJ2-5; tentative D call: TRBD1 (5 bases). Trimming cost V 0 bases and J 1 base, with 13 bases left between them. From germline, CDR1 is SGHNT and CDR2 YYREEE (reference sequence). This CDR3 is 16 amino acids long. CDR3 DNA sequence: TGTGCCAGCAGCTTGGGGGGCGCGCGTTCCCAAGAGACCCAGTACTTC. Its protein product is CASSLGGARSQETQYF.

This chain uses TRBV10-1 with TRBJ2-4, with TRBD2 as a possible D gene (5 bases). V lost 5 bases to trimming and J lost 3 bases, with 17 bases between them. The CDR3 contains 16 residues. Germline V lookup: CDR1 WNHNN, CDR2 SYGVQD (reference sequence). The DNA of the CDR3 is TGCGCCAGCAGTCCCGGACTGGAGGTGGGCAAAAACATTCAGTACTTC. Its protein is CASSPGLEVGKNIQYF.

The V gene is TRBV5-5, the J gene TRBJ1-5; D is ambiguous. The CDR3 is 14 residues long. V was trimmed by 1 base and J by 5 bases, leaving 10 bases between them. The germline V gene has CDR1 SGHKS and CDR2 YYEKEE (reference sequence). CDR3 protein: CASSLRSGYQPQHF. DNA for the CDR3: TGTGCCAGCAGCTTGAGATCAGGCTATCAGCCCCAGCATTTT.

This chain joins TRBV19 and TRBJ2-3, with 8 bases that match TRBD1. Per germline, CDR1 LNHDA and CDR2 SQIVND (reference sequence). The CDR3 runs to 16 residues. Trimming cost V 4 bases and J 2 bases; bases outside gene matches: 8. As DNA, the CDR3 is TGTGCCAGTAGTAAAGGTCCGACAGGGGACACAGATACGCAGTATTTT. The encoded protein is CASSKGPTGDTDTQYF.

CDR3 coding DNA: TGCGCCAGCAGCCTCGGGACTGGGTGGGAGACCCAGTACTTC. The encoded protein is CASSLGTGWETQYF. The chain employs TRBV4-1 and TRBJ2-5; TRBD2 might be the D (6 bases). This CDR3 contains 14 residues. The V and J ends lost 4 bases and 5 bases respectively, with 14 bases between them. Germline V gene lookup returns CDR1 MGHRA and CDR2 YSYEKL.

A few counts support this clone. The chain recombines TRBV6-6 with TRBJ2-7, with a possible D match to TRBD2 (6 bases). Trimming cost V 7 bases and J 7 bases, with 20 bases left between them. Germline V CDR1 and CDR2: MNHNY, SVGAGI (reference sequence). CDR3 length: 14 residues. CDR3 coding DNA: TGTGCCAGCACTTCCGCGGGACCCCGGGGAGAGCAGTACTTC. This gives the protein CASTSAGPRGEQYF.

The CDR3 is CASSLTGDNKYNEQFF. In DNA form, the CDR3 reads TGTGCCAGCAGCCTCACAGGGGACAACAAATACAATGAGCAGTTCTTC. The genes are TRBV5-6 and TRBJ2-1; 7 bases align to TRBD1. The V and J ends lost 4 bases and 4 bases, in that order; junction bases with no gene match: 11. Per the germline V gene, CDR1 is SGHDT and CDR2 is YYEEEE. The CDR3 has 16 residues.